The clone carrying this T cell receptor (beta chain) was observed many times. As yet, its antigen is unknown. Template switching by 5'RACE produced TCR cDNA, adding a universal primer site and UMIs. TCRdb recomputed calls from the 5' RACE reads with MiXCR, one row per CDR3 protein. The sample consists of around 110,000 distinct CDR3 sequences, roughly 8.4% of them appearing once. The sample is drawn from a study of T cells after yellow fever vaccination. The overall study: Preparation of the low-cell-number fractions used SMART-Seq v4 Ultra Low Input.

Study-level points and caveats: Subsequent to the booster, the majority of primary-vaccination clones reappeared (less than 97% CD4, about 90% CD8).

The ends were cut back, 5 bases at V and 7 bases at J, with 12 bases in the middle. This CDR3 has 13 residues. Germline V gene data show CDR1 as MNHNS and CDR2 as SASEGT. The TCR originated in a young man who received the YFV17D yellow fever vaccine. The sample in question was CD8+ T cells sorted from PBMCs, obtained 45 days after the yellow fever booster vaccination. This chain joins TRBV6-1 and TRBJ2-1, with D unresolved. CDR3 sequence reads: CASSRERVNEQFF. DNA of the CDR3: TGTGCCAGCAGTAGGGAACGGGTGAATGAGCAGTTCTTC.